The 24 T cell receptor beta chains listed next were all sequenced from one sample in a study of CD8 T cells in Susac syndrome. A quantity of about 0.45 to 1 ug RNA underwent reverse transcription using random hexamers. TCRdb re-derived calls from the immunoSEQ multiplex PCR reads in MiXCR, one entry per CDR3 protein. This table holds roughly 100,000 distinct CDR3 sequences, roughly 94% found once. Material for sequencing was CD8+ T cells from PBMCs. The receptor source for this set is a human donor with Susac syndrome.

The rearrangement uses TRBV6-4 and TRBJ1-2, with 8 nucleotides matching TRBD1. Trimming took 0 bases from V and 4 from J; bases not matched to a gene: 1. The CDR3 length is 14 residues. CDR1 is MRHNA, CDR2 SNTAGT, per germline. CDR3 sequence (DNA): TGTGCCAGCAGTGACTCTGACAGGGGCTATGGCTACACCTTC. This codes for CASSDSDRGYGYTF.

The J gene is TRBJ2-7, the V gene TRBV3-1, with a tentative D call TRBD2 (5 bases). The CDR3 length is 18 residues. The germline V gene has CDR1 LGHDT and CDR2 YNNKEL (reference sequence). Trimming pared 2 bases from V and 3 bases from J, leaving 23 bases between. The CDR3 sequence: CASSQLAPWVGSNYEQYF. The CDR3 DNA reads TGTGCCAGCAGCCAACTAGCCCCCTGGGTGGGCAGCAACTACGAGCAGTACTTC.

This rearrangement joins TRBV20-1 to TRBJ2-7; 10 bases line up with TRBD1. Trimming cost V 3 bases and J 5 bases; bases outside gene matches: 13. Germline V gene data show CDR1 as DFQATT and CDR2 as SNEGSKA (reference sequence). The CDR3 is made up of 16 amino acids. CDR3 region: CSASELDRGQVDEQYF. In nucleotides, the CDR3 is TGCAGTGCTAGTGAGCTTGACAGGGGGCAAGTGGACGAGCAGTACTTC.

The J gene is TRBJ2-7, the V gene TRBV15; TRBD1 might be the D (6 bases). Trimming stripped 0 bases from V and 11 bases from J, with 14 bases between. The CDR3 sequence is 13 residues long. Per germline, CDR1 LNHNV and CDR2 YYDKDF (reference sequence). This chain's CDR3 is CATSRDRSGTKYF. The DNA for the CDR3 is TGTGCCACCAGCAGAGATAGGTCCGGGACAAAGTACTTC.

The chain uses TRBV15 and TRBJ2-1; the D gene is possibly TRBD2 (6 bases). V was clipped by 5 bases and J by 3 bases, with 8 bases between them. Germline V gene lookup returns CDR1 LNHNV and CDR2 YYDKDF (reference sequence). The CDR3 runs to 13 residues. CDR3 region: CATSSGGYNEQFF. CDR3 DNA: TGTGCCACCAGCTCCGGGGGCTACAATGAGCAGTTCTTC.

The chain links TRBV12-5 to TRBJ1-1; TRBD1 matches 7 bases. With V trimmed by 10 bases and J by 7 bases, 6 bases remained unmatched. The CDR3 contains 11 residues. Per the germline V gene, CDR1 is LGHNT and CDR2 is FRNRAP. CDR3: CATDRLSEAFF. The CDR3 coding sequence is TGTGCTACGGACAGGTTGAGTGAAGCTTTCTTT.

The rearrangement joins TRBV20-1 to TRBJ1-3; D is ambiguous. This CDR3 is 16 amino acids long. V was shortened by 0 bases and J by 0 bases, with 12 bases between the two germline ends. The V gene's germline CDR1 is DFQATT and CDR2 SNEGSKA (reference sequence). The CDR3, as DNA: TGCAGTGCTAGAGATCGTGACGGGTCCTCTGGAAACACCATATATTTT. Its translation: CSARDRDGSSGNTIYF.

The gene calls are TRBV29-1 and TRBJ1-2; D might be TRBD1 (6 bases). Trimming left V 0 bases short and J 1 base short, with 15 bases between. The CDR3 covers 16 residues. The germline CDR1 and CDR2 sequences are SQVTM and ANQGSEA. CDR3 bases: TGCAGCGTTGAAGATCGGCGCGGGACACATAACTATGGCTACACCTTC. It specifies CSVEDRRGTHNYGYTF.

This sequence joins TRBV20-1 and TRBJ1-4; the D gene is possibly TRBD1 (6 bases). V was pared by 2 bases and J by 4 bases, with 17 bases between. CDR1 is DFQATT, CDR2 SNEGSKA, per germline (reference sequence). The CDR3 runs to 16 residues. CDR3 nucleotide sequence: TGCAGTGCTAGACACACCCGGGACACCAATAATGAAAAACTGTTTTTT. Its translation: CSARHTRDTNNEKLFF.

The J gene is TRBJ2-2, the V gene TRBV4-3, with D tentatively TRBD1 or TRBD2 (5 bases each). The CDR3 spans 15 residues. Germline V lookup: CDR1 LGHNA, CDR2 YSLEER. V was clipped by 1 base and J by 4 bases, with 10 bases between them. The CDR3 DNA is TGCGCCAGCAGCCAAGGGGCCGGGACCACCGGGGAGCTGTTTTTT. This sequence encodes CASSQGAGTTGELFF.

The DNA for the CDR3 is TGTGCCAGCTTCGACAGGACCTTCTATGGCTACACCTTC. It yields the protein CASFDRTFYGYTF. The chain recombines TRBV2 with TRBJ1-2, with a tentative D call TRBD1 (6 bases). The length of the CDR3 is 13 residues. Deletions cut 8 bases from V and 4 bases from J, with 14 bases between. Germline CDR1 SNHLY, CDR2 FYNNEI.

The gene calls are TRBV23-1 and TRBJ2-5; TRBD1 might be the D (5 bases). TRBV23-1 qualifies as an ORF whose function is uncertain. The CDR3 is 15 residues long. V was clipped by 7 bases and J by 4 bases, with 19 bases between them. Here the CDR3 DNA reads TGCGCCAGCAAGGGCCAGGGCCAGGCGCGAGAGACCCAGTACTTC. Amino acids: CASKGQGQARETQYF.

J is TRBJ1-2 and V is TRBV9; 10 bases match TRBD1. V lost 3 bases, J lost 8 bases, and 4 bases stayed unmatched. CDR1 SGDLS and CDR2 YYNGEE come from the germline V gene. The CDR3 runs to 13 residues. This CDR3 is CASSDDRGQGYTF. The CDR3 DNA follows: TGTGCCAGCAGCGACGACAGGGGGCAGGGCTACACCTTC.

The chain employs TRBV12-3 or TRBV12-4 and TRBJ2-1, with 8 bases that match TRBD1. This CDR3 has 13 amino acids. J lost 3 bases, V lost 5 bases, and 0 bases had no gene match. The CDR3 is CASSTGGYNEQFF. The CDR3 DNA follows: TGTGCCAGCAGTACAGGGGGCTACAATGAGCAGTTCTTC.

CDR3 sequence (DNA): TGTGCCACCAGTGATTCCCATTATGTTCATGGCTACACCTTC. Translation: CATSDSHYVHGYTF. The J gene is TRBJ1-2, the V gene TRBV24-1; D call uncertain. V was trimmed by 2 bases and J by 6 bases, leaving 12 bases between them. The CDR3 has 14 residues. Looked up from germline, CDR1 is KGHDR and CDR2 is SFDVKD.

V is TRBV9 and J is TRBJ2-5; tentatively, D is TRBD2 (7 bases). The CDR3 is 15 amino acids. Trimming left V 0 bases short and J 4 bases short, with 13 bases between. Germline assignment: CDR1 SGDLS and CDR2 YYNGEE. The CDR3 spells CASSVDAGASETQYF. The DNA of the CDR3 is TGTGCCAGCAGCGTAGATGCGGGGGCATCAGAGACCCAGTACTTC.

This chain connects TRBV29-1 to TRBJ1-2, with D hard to call. The CDR3 extends over 12 amino acids. Germline CDR1 and CDR2: SQVTM and ANQGSEA. Trimming stripped 6 bases from V and 0 bases from J, with 8 bases between. For the CDR3, the DNA is TGCAGCGTGCATATAGCTAACTATGGCTACACCTTC. Protein sequence: CSVHIANYGYTF. The complete variable domain, with remaining parts taken from reference TRBV29-1 and TRBJ1-2, reads SAVISQKPSRDICQRGTSLTIQCQVDSQVTMMFWYRQQPGQSLTLIATANQGSEATYESGFVIDKFPISRPNLTFSTLTVSNMSPEDSSIYLCSVHIANYGYTFGSGTRLTVV.

In this sample, this clonotype turned up once. V is TRBV4-1 and J is TRBJ2-7, with D unresolved. Trimming removed 2 bases at V and 5 bases at J, with 10 bases between. The CDR3 consists of 13 residues. Per germline, CDR1 MGHRA and CDR2 YSYEKL. CDR3 protein: CASSQIGSHEQYF. CDR3 coding DNA: TGCGCCAGCAGCCAAATAGGGTCCCACGAGCAGTACTTC.

The chain couples TRBV11-2 to TRBJ1-1; 8 nucleotides align to TRBD1. CDR1 and CDR2 (germline): SGHAT, FQNNGV. Trimming cost V 5 bases and J 1 base; bases outside gene matches: 6. The CDR3 is 15 residues long. CDR3 nucleotides: TGTGCCAGCAGCGTCCCGGGACAGGCGAACACTGAAGCTTTCTTT. This translates into CASSVPGQANTEAFF.

Only one count was recorded for this clonotype. V and J are TRBV27 and TRBJ2-6; 8 bases match TRBD1. CDR1 MNHEY and CDR2 SMNVEV come from the germline V gene (reference sequence). This CDR3 spans 17 amino acids. V shed 5 bases and J 2 bases; nucleotides not matched to a gene: 8. The CDR3 sequence is CASSPRQGLAGANVLTF. The DNA of the CDR3 is TGTGCCAGCAGTCCGAGACAGGGGCTGGCTGGGGCCAACGTCCTGACTTTC.

This chain links TRBV20-1 with TRBJ2-7, with D maybe TRBD1 (6 bases). This CDR3 spans 13 amino acids. CDR1 is DFQATT, CDR2 SNEGSKA, per germline (reference sequence). The V and J ends lost 2 bases and 2 bases respectively, with 10 bases between them. CDR3 in DNA: TGCAGTGCTAGATCTGGGGGCGCCTACGAGCAGTACTTC. It encodes CSARSGGAYEQYF.

The chain uses TRBV2 and TRBJ1-2, with D perhaps matching TRBD1 (6 bases). Trimming left V 7 bases short and J 2 bases short, with 11 bases between. Per germline, CDR1 SNHLY and CDR2 FYNNEI. The CDR3 contains 13 residues. This CDR3 reads CASTADRNYGYTF. As DNA, the CDR3 is TGTGCCAGCACTGCCGACAGGAACTATGGCTACACCTTC.

This rearrangement joins TRBV6-1 to TRBJ2-7; the D is unclear. V was cut by 5 bases and J by 3 bases, with 11 bases left in between. Germline V lookup: CDR1 MNHNS, CDR2 SASEGT. The CDR3 has 13 residues. CDR3 loop: CASSLTVGYEQYF. The CDR3 DNA reads TGTGCCAGCAGTCTGACGGTCGGCTACGAGCAGTACTTC.

The chain couples TRBV27 to TRBJ2-4, with 8 bases aligning to TRBD1. This CDR3 contains 13 residues. Germline V gene sequence: CDR1 MNHEY, CDR2 SMNVEV (reference sequence). The V gene end was trimmed by 3 bases and the J gene end by 10 bases; junction bases not matched to a gene: 5. The CDR3 sequence: CASSFGQGLIQYF. The CDR3, as DNA: TGTGCCAGCAGTTTTGGACAGGGCCTAATTCAGTACTTC.